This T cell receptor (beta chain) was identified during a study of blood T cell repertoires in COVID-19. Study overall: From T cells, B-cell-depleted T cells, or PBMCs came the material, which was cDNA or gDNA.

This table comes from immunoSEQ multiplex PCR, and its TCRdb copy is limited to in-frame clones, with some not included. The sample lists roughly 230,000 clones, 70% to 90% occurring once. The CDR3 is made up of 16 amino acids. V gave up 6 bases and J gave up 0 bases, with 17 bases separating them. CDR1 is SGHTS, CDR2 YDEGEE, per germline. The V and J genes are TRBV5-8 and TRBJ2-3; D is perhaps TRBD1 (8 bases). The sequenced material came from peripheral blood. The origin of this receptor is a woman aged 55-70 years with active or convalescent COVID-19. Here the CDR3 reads CASILADRASTDTQYF. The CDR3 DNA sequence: TGTGCCAGCATCCTAGCGGACAGGGCTAGCACAGATACGCAGTATTTT. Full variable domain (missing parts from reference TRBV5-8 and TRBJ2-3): EAGVTQSPTHLIKTRGQQATLRCSPISGHTSVYWYQQALGLGLQFLLWYDEGEERNRGNFPPRFSGRQFPNYSSELNVNALELEDSALYLCASILADRASTDTQYFGPGTRLTVL.